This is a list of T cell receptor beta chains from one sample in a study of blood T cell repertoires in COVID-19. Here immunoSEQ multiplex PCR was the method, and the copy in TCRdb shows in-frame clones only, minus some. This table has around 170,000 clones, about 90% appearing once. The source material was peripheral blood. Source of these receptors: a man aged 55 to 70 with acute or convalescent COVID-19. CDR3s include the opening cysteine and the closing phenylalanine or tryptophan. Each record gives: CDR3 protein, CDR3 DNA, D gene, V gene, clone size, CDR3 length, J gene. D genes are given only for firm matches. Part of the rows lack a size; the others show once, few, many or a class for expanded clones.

CASSPRPREGYGYTF	TGTGCCAGCAGTCCACGCCCTAGGGAGGGCTATGGCTACACCTTC	NA	TRBV6-2/TRBV6-3	NA	15	TRBJ1-2
CASSLDPGVNTDTQYF	TGCGCCAGCAGCTTGGATCCAGGGGTAAACACAGATACGCAGTATTTT	NA	TRBV5-1	once	16	TRBJ2-3
CASSPSNRADGYTF	TGTGCCAGCTCACCATCCAACAGGGCGGATGGCTACACCTTC	NA	TRBV18	NA	14	TRBJ1-2
CSASFGNSNQPQHF	TGCAGTGCTAGTTTCGGGAATAGCAATCAGCCCCAGCATTTT	NA	TRBV20-1	NA	14	TRBJ1-5
CASSFQGVSTDTQYF	TGCGCCAGCAGCTTTCAGGGGGTCAGCACAGATACGCAGTATTTT	TRBD1	TRBV5-1	NA	15	TRBJ2-3
CAWGSPRTGSYTF	TGTGCCTGGGGATCTCCCCGAACAGGGAGCTACACCTTC	NA	TRBV30	NA	13	TRBJ1-2
CASGLQGSGTGELFF	TGTGCCAGTGGGTTGCAGGGGTCGGGGACCGGGGAGCTGTTTTTT	NA	TRBV19	NA	15	TRBJ2-2
CASSSFGGARNGYTF	TGTGCCAGCAGTTCCTTTGGGGGGGCGCGTAATGGCTACACCTTC	NA	TRBV6-5	once	15	TRBJ1-2
CASSGSGASTDTQYF	TGTGCCAGCAGCGGTAGCGGGGCGAGCACAGATACGCAGTATTTT	TRBD2	TRBV7-9	NA	15	TRBJ2-3
CASSPQQGFYGYTF	TGTGCCAGCAGCCCCCAACAGGGATTCTATGGCTACACCTTC	NA	TRBV14	NA	14	TRBJ1-2
CASSQDHIRGGADTQYF	TGCGCCAGCAGCCAAGATCATATTCGGGGGGGCGCAGATACGCAGTATTTT	TRBD2	TRBV4-1	NA	17	TRBJ2-3
CASGPGTESNQPQHF	TGTGCCAGCGGCCCCGGGACAGAAAGCAATCAGCCCCAGCATTTT	TRBD1	TRBV6-6	NA	15	TRBJ1-5
CASSPGQDSNQPQHF	TGTGCCAGTAGTCCGGGACAGGATAGCAATCAGCCCCAGCATTTT	TRBD1	TRBV19	NA	15	TRBJ1-5
CASIPSVERTGELFF	TGTGCCAGCATCCCCAGTGTGGAGAGGACCGGGGAGCTGTTTTTT	NA	TRBV2	NA	15	TRBJ2-2
CATSREGLGAQGHETQYF	TGTGCCACCAGCAGAGAGGGGCTAGGGGCACAGGGGCACGAGACCCAGTACTTC	TRBD1	TRBV15	once	18	TRBJ2-5
CASSQYREGETQYF	TGTGCCAGCAGCCAGTACAGGGAAGGGGAGACCCAGTACTTC	NA	TRBV6-6	NA	14	TRBJ2-5
CASSEASDKVTDTQYF	TGCGCCAGCAGTGAAGCTAGCGATAAAGTCACAGATACGCAGTATTTT	NA	TRBV10-1	NA	16	TRBJ2-3
CSVVGGGLYEQYF	TGCAGCGTTGTGGGCGGGGGACTCTACGAGCAGTACTTC	TRBD2	TRBV29-1	NA	13	TRBJ2-7
CASSFAGGIEKLFF	TGTGCCAGCAGCTTTGCAGGGGGGATTGAAAAACTGTTTTTT	TRBD1	TRBV7-9	NA	14	TRBJ1-4
CASSYMNTDTQYF	TGTGCCAGCAGTTACATGAACACAGATACGCAGTATTTT	NA	TRBV12-3/TRBV12-4	once	13	TRBJ2-3
CASIRDRENEQFF	TGCGCCAGCATACGAGACAGGGAAAATGAGCAGTTCTTC	TRBD1	TRBV5-1	NA	13	TRBJ2-1
CASSQVIWDRAYEKLFF	TGCGCCAGCAGCCAAGTTATTTGGGACAGGGCTTATGAAAAACTGTTTTTT	TRBD1	TRBV4-3	NA	17	TRBJ1-4
CATSDSDHYTDTQYF	TGTGCCACCAGTGACTCTGACCACTACACAGATACGCAGTATTTT	NA	TRBV24-1	once	15	TRBJ2-3
CASSLVPRSPLHF	TGTGCCAGCAGCTTGGTCCCGCGGTCACCCCTCCACTTT	NA	TRBV5-4	NA	13	TRBJ1-6
CASSAFRNQETQYF	TGTGCCAGCAGCGCCTTCAGGAACCAAGAGACCCAGTACTTC	NA	TRBV11-2	once	14	TRBJ2-5
CASRHLLASGPQETQYF	TGTGCCAGCAGGCACCTCTTGGCTAGCGGACCACAAGAGACCCAGTACTTC	TRBD2	TRBV2	NA	17	TRBJ2-5
CASSLGSNYGYTF	TGCGCCAGCAGCTTGGGCAGTAACTATGGCTACACCTTC	NA	TRBV5-1	NA	13	TRBJ1-2
CASSLEGAVSYEQYF	TGTGCCAGCAGCTTGGAAGGGGCGGTATCCTACGAGCAGTACTTC	NA	TRBV5-8	NA	15	TRBJ2-7
CASSLATGGEAFF	TGCGCCAGCAGCTTGGCCACAGGGGGTGAAGCTTTCTTT	TRBD1	TRBV5-1	NA	13	TRBJ1-1
CASSWPGTGRVNEQFF	TGCGCCAGCAGCTGGCCCGGGACAGGCAGGGTGAATGAGCAGTTCTTC	TRBD1	TRBV5-1	NA	16	TRBJ2-1
CASGPPRQGQYEQYF	TGTGCTAGTGGCCCCCCACGACAGGGCCAGTACGAGCAGTACTTC	TRBD1	TRBV12-5	NA	15	TRBJ2-7
CASSNSGVVGELFF	TGTGCCAGCAGCAATTCAGGGGTGGTCGGGGAGCTGTTTTTT	NA	TRBV6-5	NA	14	TRBJ2-2
CAISEGLDYGYTF	TGTGCCATCAGTGAAGGACTCGACTATGGCTACACCTTC	NA	TRBV10-3	NA	13	TRBJ1-2
CASSFVSGVAGTQYF	TGTGCCAGCAGTTTCGTGTCGGGTGTAGCGGGGACCCAGTACTTC	TRBD2	TRBV2	NA	15	TRBJ2-5
CASRSGGGGSYNEQFF	TGTGCCAGCAGATCAGGGGGCGGGGGATCCTACAATGAGCAGTTCTTC	NA	TRBV5-4	NA	16	TRBJ2-1
CASSPKPSPMTGELFF	TGCGCCAGCAGCCCCAAACCGAGCCCCATGACCGGGGAGCTGTTTTTT	NA	TRBV4-1	NA	16	TRBJ2-2
CASSETGYTEAFF	TGTGCCAGCAGTGAAACAGGGTACACTGAAGCTTTCTTT	NA	TRBV2	NA	13	TRBJ1-1
CASSLDRTAYSYEQYF	TGTGCCAGCAGCTTAGATAGGACAGCTTATTCCTACGAGCAGTACTTC	NA	TRBV11-2	NA	16	TRBJ2-7
CASSVLQGNSPLHF	TGTGCCAGCAGTGTGTTACAGGGTAATTCACCCCTCCACTTT	NA	TRBV2	NA	14	TRBJ1-6
CSVVRDPRGYEQFF	TGCAGCGTTGTTAGGGATCCCAGGGGCTACGAGCAGTTCTTC	NA	TRBV29-1	NA	14	TRBJ2-1
CASSFRRNSGANVLTF	TGTGCCAGCAGCTTTAGGCGGAACTCTGGGGCCAACGTCCTGACTTTC	NA	TRBV5-4	once	16	TRBJ2-6
CASSYTGTGIDTIYF	TGTGCCAGCAGCTACACCGGGACAGGGATTGACACCATATATTTT	TRBD1	TRBV11-2	NA	15	TRBJ1-3
CASSLRDRAANQPQHF	TGTGCCAGCAGCTTAAGGGACAGGGCAGCAAATCAGCCCCAGCATTTT	TRBD1	TRBV7-8	NA	16	TRBJ1-5
CASSARTGRGNTQYF	TGTGCCAGCAGCGCCCGGACAGGGCGCGGGAATACGCAGTATTTT	TRBD1	TRBV7-3	NA	15	TRBJ2-3
CASSQEQGNQPQHF	TGTGCCAGCAGTCAGGAACAGGGCAATCAGCCCCAGCATTTT	NA	TRBV6-5	NA	14	TRBJ1-5
CASTQGNTEAFF	TGTGCCAGCACTCAGGGGAACACTGAAGCTTTCTTT	NA	TRBV3-1/TRBV3-2	NA	12	TRBJ1-1
CASRRDRQVPGELFF	TGTGCCAGCAGACGCGACAGACAGGTCCCCGGGGAGCTGTTTTTT	NA	TRBV6-6	NA	15	TRBJ2-2
CASSQGSTGNTGELFF	TGCGCCAGCAGCCAAGGCTCGACAGGGAACACCGGGGAGCTGTTTTTT	NA	TRBV4-1	few	16	TRBJ2-2
CASSLEGVSNQPQHF	TGCGCCAGCAGCTTGGAAGGGGTTAGCAATCAGCCCCAGCATTTT	NA	TRBV5-1	NA	15	TRBJ1-5
CAWSATGGLSKTSYNSPLHF	TGTGCCTGGAGTGCGACAGGGGGCCTTTCTAAAACCTCCTATAATTCACCCCTCCACTTT	TRBD1	TRBV30	once	20	TRBJ1-6
CSVGLEAFF	TGCAGCGTTGGACTAGAAGCTTTCTTT	NA	TRBV29-1	NA	9	TRBJ1-1